What follows are 27 T cell receptor beta chains derived from one specimen sequenced in a study of CD4 T cells in relation to SARS-CoV-2 and coronaviruses. TCRdb's copy holds only in-frame clones and misses some; the assay was immunoSEQ multiplex PCR. The table lists approximately 24,000 clones, around 74% of them singletons. The unexposed donors gave CD4+ T cells in about 2011-2018, prior to COVID-19. CD4+ T cells were isolated from the cells after nine to eleven days of culture. The antigens for these receptors are not known. Sequenced sample: CD4+ T cells from PBMCs, cultured in vitro. The receptor source for this set is a human donor in good health.

CDR3: CASSFSTGRDNSPLHF. The DNA for the CDR3 is TGCGCCAGCAGCTTCTCGACAGGGAGGGATAATTCACCCCTCCACTTT. V gene TRBV5-1 combines with J gene TRBJ1-6, with 7 bases fitting TRBD1. The length of the CDR3 is 16 residues. After removal of 2 bases from V and 5 bases from J, the junction contained 7 bases not matched to a gene. Germline CDR1 is SGHRS and CDR2 is YFSETQ. Drawing the rest from reference TRBV5-1 and TRBJ1-6, the complete variable domain is KAGVTQTPRYLIKTRGQQVTLSCSPISGHRSVSWYQQTPGQGLQFLFEYFSETQRNKGNFPGRFSGRQFSNSRSEMNVSTLELGDSALYLCASSFSTGRDNSPLHFGNGTRLTVT.

The chain recombines TRBV7-6 with TRBJ2-2; D perhaps matches TRBD1 (5 bases). The CDR3 is made up of 15 amino acids. V dropped 4 bases and J dropped 1 base, with 10 bases sitting between them. CDR1 is SGHVS and CDR2 is FNYEAQ in the germline V gene. The DNA for the CDR3 is TGTGCCAGCAGCTCCGCGACAGAGAACACCGGGGAGCTGTTTTTT. It encodes CASSSATENTGELFF.

This chain connects TRBV20-1 to TRBJ2-1, with D unresolved. The CDR3 length is 10 residues. Germline values: CDR1 DFQATT, CDR2 SNEGSKA (reference sequence). V lost 5 bases and J lost 10, with 9 bases in between. The CDR3 here is CSAPHEEQFF. The CDR3 DNA reads TGCAGTGCTCCTCATGAAGAGCAGTTCTTC.

The genes are TRBV19 and TRBJ2-5; D call uncertain. This CDR3 has 14 residues. Germline V gene sequence: CDR1 LNHDA, CDR2 SQIVND (reference sequence). V dropped 3 bases and J dropped 2 bases, with 10 bases sitting between them. The CDR3 DNA follows: TGTGCCAGTAGTATGGGCGGCAGTCAAGAGACCCAGTACTTC. Its protein is CASSMGGSQETQYF.

This clone has only one observation. The V call is TRBV6-5, the J call TRBJ2-7; D is possibly TRBD1 (5 bases). Per the germline V gene, CDR1 is MNHEY and CDR2 is SVGAGI. The CDR3 is 14 residues long. Trimming left V 0 bases short and J 6 bases short, with 12 bases between. CDR3 DNA: TGTGCCAGCAGTTACTCGGGGAATAGGGGCGAGCAGTACTTC. It yields the protein CASSYSGNRGEQYF.

The chain recombines TRBV2 with TRBJ2-2, with 9 positions matching TRBD1. This CDR3 is 14 amino acids long. The germline V gene has CDR1 SNHLY and CDR2 FYNNEI. V trimming: 6 bases; J trimming: 6 bases; junction bases outside the gene matches: 5. CDR3 coding DNA: TGTGCCAGCAGGGGGACAGGGTTAGCCGGGGAGCTGTTTTTT. Protein: CASRGTGLAGELFF.

The rearrangement uses TRBV4-1 and TRBJ1-2, with a weak D call TRBD1 (5 bases). With 0 bases removed from V and 7 bases from J, the gap between germline ends came to 18 bases. This CDR3 has 16 residues. CDR1 and CDR2 (germline): MGHRA, YSYEKL. The CDR3 sequence: CASSQDRTRVGFGYTF. The DNA for the CDR3 is TGCGCCAGCAGCCAAGATAGAACCAGGGTAGGATTTGGCTACACCTTC.

CDR3 protein: CAGNRVMDTGELFF. The CDR3 coding sequence is TGTGCCGGCAACAGGGTAATGGACACCGGGGAGCTGTTTTTT. The chain recombines TRBV2 with TRBJ2-2; the D gene is possibly TRBD1 (6 bases). CDR1 and CDR2 (germline): SNHLY, FYNNEI. CDR3 length: 14 residues. V lost 11 bases to trimming and J lost 3 bases, with 16 bases between them.

V gene TRBV5-6 combines with J gene TRBJ2-1; 13 positions agree with TRBD2. The CDR3 is 17 amino acids. CDR1 is SGHDT, CDR2 YYEEEE, per germline. V lost 4 bases to trimming and J lost 7 bases; unmatched junction nucleotides: 11. CDR3 sequence (DNA): TGTGCCAGCAGCGCCGGGACTAGCGGGATCTACTCGAATGAGCAGTTCTTC. It encodes CASSAGTSGIYSNEQFF.

This chain joins TRBV10-3 and TRBJ2-1, with 7 nucleotides matching TRBD1. Germline trimming cut 2 bases from V and 0 bases from J; bases unmatched to any gene: 4. The V gene's germline CDR1 is ENHRY and CDR2 SYGVKD. The CDR3 consists of 16 residues. As DNA, the CDR3 is TGTGCCATCAGTGAGCCGGGACAGAGCTCCTACAATGAGCAGTTCTTC. It specifies CAISEPGQSSYNEQFF.

This clone has more than one count but fewer than ten. The chain uses TRBV5-6 and TRBJ2-7; TRBD2 agrees at 7 bases. The trim removed 4 bases at V and 4 bases at J, leaving 5 bases unmatched. There are 13 residues in the CDR3. Germline-derived CDR1 and CDR2 are SGHDT and YYEEEE. The CDR3 loop reads CASSRLAGYEQYF. The CDR3 DNA sequence: TGTGCCAGCAGCAGATTAGCGGGTTACGAGCAGTACTTC.

The V gene is TRBV5-1, the J gene TRBJ2-3; D not resolved. From germline, CDR1 is SGHRS and CDR2 YFSETQ. CDR3 length equals 12 residues. V lost 4 bases, J lost 2 bases, and 5 bases lay in between. The CDR3 nucleotides read TGCGCCAGCAGCATAGCCACAGATACGCAGTATTTT. Encoded protein: CASSIATDTQYF. Filled out from reference TRBV5-1 and TRBJ2-3, the complete variable domain reads KAGVTQTPRYLIKTRGQQVTLSCSPISGHRSVSWYQQTPGQGLQFLFEYFSETQRNKGNFPGRFSGRQFSNSRSEMNVSTLELGDSALYLCASSIATDTQYFGPGTRLTVL.

This CDR3 reads CSASMTSGGNTIYF. In nucleotides, the CDR3 is TGCAGTGCTAGTATGACTTCGGGGGGAAACACCATATATTTT. The chain links TRBV20-1 to TRBJ1-3; D unclear. Deletions cut 3 bases from V and 4 bases from J, with 13 bases between. The V gene's germline CDR1 is DFQATT and CDR2 SNEGSKA (reference sequence). CDR3 length: 14 residues.

The V call is TRBV20-1, the J call TRBJ2-7; no definite D call. This CDR3 is 13 amino acids long. Germline-derived CDR1 and CDR2 are DFQATT and SNEGSKA (reference sequence). The ends were cut back, 3 bases at V and 0 bases at J, with 9 bases in the middle. The CDR3 here is CSASNGPSYEQYF. The CDR3 region has the DNA TGCAGTGCTAGTAACGGACCCTCCTACGAGCAGTACTTC.

The V gene is TRBV5-1, the J gene TRBJ1-2; D unclear. Trimming took 4 bases from V and 7 from J, leaving 14 bases between them. This CDR3 is built from 13 residues. Germline loops: CDR1 SGHRS, CDR2 YFSETQ. The CDR3 is CASSVRVSGGYTF. The CDR3 region has the DNA TGCGCCAGCAGCGTTAGGGTTTCTGGTGGCTACACCTTC. Supplemented by reference TRBV5-1 and TRBJ1-2, the full variable domain reads KAGVTQTPRYLIKTRGQQVTLSCSPISGHRSVSWYQQTPGQGLQFLFEYFSETQRNKGNFPGRFSGRQFSNSRSEMNVSTLELGDSALYLCASSVRVSGGYTFGSGTRLTVV.

The V and J genes are TRBV18 and TRBJ2-1; no firm D call. Germline-derived CDR1 and CDR2 are KGHSH and LQKENI. V was cut by 2 bases and J by 5 bases, with 16 bases left in between. This CDR3 has 16 residues. CDR3 DNA sequence: TGTGCCAGCTCACCAAAGGCGAAGGCAGCTGACAATGAGCAGTTCTTC. Encoded protein: CASSPKAKAADNEQFF.

The chain carries TRBV14 and TRBJ2-3; D is uncertain. CDR1 and CDR2 (germline): SGHDN, FVKESK. V lost 5 bases to trimming and J lost 2 bases, with 17 bases between them. This CDR3 region has 16 residues. CDR3 DNA sequence: TGTGCCAGCAGCTTTCTAGGGATCTCAATCACAGATACGCAGTATTTT. This sequence encodes CASSFLGISITDTQYF.

The chain carries TRBV9 and TRBJ1-2, with a possible D match to TRBD1 (6 bases). V lost 2 bases, J lost 4 bases, and 15 bases lay in between. Germline CDR1 is SGDLS and CDR2 is YYNGEE. The CDR3 extends over 15 amino acids. The chain's CDR3 is CASSVVGAGGYGYTF. In DNA form, the CDR3 reads TGTGCCAGCAGCGTTGTGGGGGCGGGCGGCTATGGCTACACCTTC.

This clone was seen only a few times. This chain links TRBV27 with TRBJ2-5; D ambiguous. The CDR3 runs 13 residues. CDR1 is MNHEY, CDR2 SMNVEV, per germline (reference sequence). Between the trimmed V and J ends, which lost 5 bases and 0 bases, there was a span of 7 bases. This CDR3 is CASSPSYQETQYF. The CDR3 DNA follows: TGTGCCAGCAGTCCCTCATACCAAGAGACCCAGTACTTC.

J is TRBJ1-2 and V is TRBV19; 11 bases line up with TRBD1. Germline CDR1 is LNHDA and CDR2 is SQIVND (reference sequence). V shed 6 bases, J shed 5 bases, and the junction held 8 bases outside the gene matches. The CDR3 is 15 residues long. The CDR3 DNA sequence: TGTGCCAGTAGACGGGACAGGGGGACGGGATATGGCTACACCTTC. Amino acids: CASRRDRGTGYGYTF.

J is TRBJ2-7 and V is TRBV2; no clear D gene. This CDR3 is built from 11 residues. V was clipped by 3 bases and J by 4 bases, with 4 bases between them. Germline values: CDR1 SNHLY, CDR2 FYNNEI. The CDR3 coding sequence is TGTGCCAGCAGTGAGACATACGAGCAGTACTTC. Translated: CASSETYEQYF.

This clone was counted between two and nine times. V gene TRBV18 combines with J gene TRBJ2-1; the D is unclear. In germline, CDR1 is KGHSH, CDR2 LQKENI. Trimming removed 1 base at V and 8 bases at J, with 9 bases between. The CDR3 is 13 residues long. The CDR3 DNA reads as TGTGCCAGCTCACCACGGCGGTGGGATGAGCAGTTCTTC. This sequence encodes CASSPRRWDEQFF. The full variable domain, with the rest looked up from reference TRBV18 and TRBJ2-1, is NAGVMQNPRHLVRRRGQEARLRCSPMKGHSHVYWYRQLPEEGLKFMVYLQKENIIDESGMPKERFSAEFPKEGPSILRIQQVVRGDSAAYFCASSPRRWDEQFFGPGTRLTVL.

This rearrangement joins TRBV23-1 to TRBJ2-1; a weak D match, TRBD1 (5 bases). TRBV23-1 is reported as an ORF; its role is uncertain. The ends were cut back, 4 bases at V and 3 bases at J, with 16 bases in the middle. This CDR3 is 16 amino acids long. CDR3 sequence reads: CASSPGLFGDYNEQFF. In DNA form, the CDR3 reads TGCGCCAGCAGTCCAGGGTTGTTCGGAGACTACAATGAGCAGTTCTTC.

The V call is TRBV5-6, the J call TRBJ2-3, with 11 bases identical to TRBD2. Germline loops: CDR1 SGHDT, CDR2 YYEEEE. The CDR3 length is 18 residues. Trimming cost V 4 bases and J 6 bases; bases outside gene matches: 16. The CDR3 nucleotides read TGTGCCAGCAGCCGAAGAGAATTACTAGCGGGAGTGTTCGATACGCAGTATTTT. It is translated as CASSRRELLAGVFDTQYF.

The chain joins TRBV27 to TRBJ2-7; tentatively, D is TRBD1 (6 bases). The V and J ends lost 2 bases and 3 bases respectively, with 14 bases between them. Germline CDR1 is MNHEY and CDR2 is SMNVEV (reference sequence). The CDR3 totals 15 residues. Here the CDR3 reads CASSLTGFPIYEQYF. CDR3 in DNA: TGTGCCAGCAGTTTAACAGGGTTCCCAATCTACGAGCAGTACTTC.

The chain uses TRBV11-2 and TRBJ1-5; D not resolved. Germline V gene data show CDR1 as SGHAT and CDR2 as FQNNGV. The CDR3 length is 15 residues. The V end lost 0 bases, the J end lost 0 bases, and 6 bases lay between the germline ends. This chain's CDR3 is CASSLDHVSNQPQHF. The CDR3 DNA sequence: TGTGCCAGCAGCTTAGATCACGTTAGCAATCAGCCCCAGCATTTT.

V is TRBV5-4 and J is TRBJ2-1; D may be TRBD1 or TRBD2 (5 bases each). V lost 0 bases and J 1 base, leaving 11 bases between the germline ends. This CDR3 is built from 16 residues. Germline V gives CDR1 SGHNT, CDR2 YYREEE (reference sequence). The CDR3 DNA reads TGTGCCAGCAGCTTGGGGGGACCCCGATCCTACAATGAGCAGTTCTTC. It translates to CASSLGGPRSYNEQFF.